This entry features one TCR beta chain sequence. The record originates from a study of shared clonotypes between healthy human individuals. Germline V CDR1 and CDR2: MNHEY, SMNVEV (reference sequence). The CDR3 covers 13 residues. V lost 2 bases, J lost 10 bases, and 12 bases lay in between. The data were produced by immunoSEQ multiplex PCR, yet TCRdb's version contains in-frame clones alone and is incomplete. The data hold 650,000 to 700,000 clones, with roughly 87% observed a single time. The chain carries TRBV27 and TRBJ2-1, with D tentatively TRBD1 (6 bases). The TCR sequence derives from a man younger than 35 in good health. Some clones in this sample may be carry-over from other donors' samples. The sequenced material came from memory CD8+ T cells from PBMCs. Documented subset: CD45RO+ cells pooled with CCR7-negative TemRA cells. CDR3: CASSLGGPWEQFF. The CDR3 DNA reads TGTGCCAGCAGTTTAGGGGGCCCCTGGGAGCAGTTCTTC.